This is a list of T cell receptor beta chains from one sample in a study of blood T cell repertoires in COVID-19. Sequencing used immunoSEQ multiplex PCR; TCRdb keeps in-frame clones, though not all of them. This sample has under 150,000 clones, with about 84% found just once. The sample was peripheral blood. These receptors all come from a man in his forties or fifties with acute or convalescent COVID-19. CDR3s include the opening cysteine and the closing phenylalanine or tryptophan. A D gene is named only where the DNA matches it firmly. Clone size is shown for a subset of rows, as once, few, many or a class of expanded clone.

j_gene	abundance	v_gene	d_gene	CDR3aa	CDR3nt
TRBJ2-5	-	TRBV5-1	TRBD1	CASSLTGTGRAAETQYF	TGCGCCAGCAGCTTGACTGGGACAGGTCGGGCTGCAGAGACCCAGTACTTC
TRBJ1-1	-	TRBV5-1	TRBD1	CASSPTTGSTEAFF	TGCGCCAGCAGCCCCACGACAGGGTCCACTGAAGCTTTCTTT
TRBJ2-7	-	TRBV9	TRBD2	CASSVALAGSYEQYF	TGTGCCAGCAGCGTAGCCCTAGCGGGGTCCTACGAGCAGTACTTC
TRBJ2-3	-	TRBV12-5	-	CASGLGLSQYF	TGTGCTAGTGGTTTGGGCCTATCGCAGTATTTT
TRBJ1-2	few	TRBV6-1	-	CASSENGGLFYGYTF	TGTGCCAGCAGTGAGAATGGTGGACTGTTCTATGGCTACACCTTC
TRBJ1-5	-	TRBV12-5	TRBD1	CASGLVIGGQGASNQPQHF	TGTGCTAGTGGTTTGGTAATCGGTGGACAGGGGGCGAGCAATCAGCCCCAGCATTTT
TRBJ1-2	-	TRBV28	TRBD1	CASSLLRQGNGYTF	TGTGCCAGCAGTTTACTCCGACAGGGGAATGGCTACACCTTC
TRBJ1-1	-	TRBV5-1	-	CASSLGGPRTEAFF	TGCGCCAGCAGCTTGGGCGGTCCCCGCACTGAAGCTTTCTTT
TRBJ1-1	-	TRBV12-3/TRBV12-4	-	CASSNTKNTEAFF	TGTGCCAGCAGCAATACAAAGAACACTGAAGCTTTCTTT
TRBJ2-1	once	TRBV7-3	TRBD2	CASSPLAGGRYNEQFF	TGTGCCAGCAGCCCCCTAGCGGGGGGGCGATACAATGAGCAGTTCTTC
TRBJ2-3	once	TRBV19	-	CASSSAPASGTQYF	TGTGCCAGTAGTTCGGCCCCTGCCTCGGGTACGCAGTATTTT
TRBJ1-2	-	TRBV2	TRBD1	CASSELRQGTRGYTF	TGTGCCAGCAGTGAATTGCGACAGGGGACGCGTGGCTACACCTTC
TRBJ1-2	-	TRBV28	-	CASSRRGGNGYTF	TGTGCCAGCAGCCGCCGGGGGGGGAATGGCTACACCTTC
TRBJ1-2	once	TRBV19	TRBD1	CASSPGTGYAYGYTF	TGTGCCAGTAGTCCCGGGACAGGGTACGCCTATGGCTACACCTTT
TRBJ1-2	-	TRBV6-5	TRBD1	CASRPRGQFYGYTF	TGTGCCAGCAGACCCAGGGGGCAATTCTATGGCTACACCTTC
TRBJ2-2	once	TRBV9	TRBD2	CASSSRLAEFTGELFF	TGTGCCAGCAGCTCCCGACTAGCGGAATTCACCGGGGAGCTGTTTTTT
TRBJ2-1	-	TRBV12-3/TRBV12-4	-	CASSLWAGEQFF	TGTGCCAGCAGTTTGTGGGCTGGTGAGCAGTTCTTC
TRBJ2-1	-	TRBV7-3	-	CASSLIFGRVGEQFF	TGTGCCAGCAGCTTAATCTTCGGCAGGGTAGGTGAGCAGTTCTTC
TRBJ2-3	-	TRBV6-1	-	CASSEARRTDTQYF	TGTGCCAGCAGTGAAGCGCGGAGGACAGATACGCAGTATTTT
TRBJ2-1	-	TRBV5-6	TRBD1	CASSPGTVYNEQFF	TGTGCCAGCAGCCCCGGGACAGTCTACAATGAGCAGTTCTTC
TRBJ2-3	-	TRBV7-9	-	CASSLQGSTDTQYF	TGTGCCAGCAGCTTACAGGGAAGCACAGATACGCAGTATTTT
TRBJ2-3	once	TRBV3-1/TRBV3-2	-	CASSQGSAINTDTQYF	TGTGCCAGCAGCCAAGGTAGCGCCATCAACACAGATACGCAGTATTTT
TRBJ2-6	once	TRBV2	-	CASSPFSSGANVLTF	TGTGCCAGCAGTCCTTTCTCCTCTGGGGCCAACGTCCTGACTTTC
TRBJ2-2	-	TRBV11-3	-	CASSLGSSGGVDTGELFF	TGTGCCAGCAGCTTAGGGTCTTCGGGGGGCGTGGACACCGGGGAGCTGTTTTTT
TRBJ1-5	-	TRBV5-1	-	CASSERGMEEPQHF	TGCGCCAGCAGCGAAAGGGGGATGGAAGAGCCCCAGCATTTT
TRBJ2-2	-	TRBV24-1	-	CATSDLGDTTGELFF	TGTGCCACCAGTGATTTGGGCGACACCACCGGGGAGCTGTTTTTT
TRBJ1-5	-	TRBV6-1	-	CASSDFEGRGSNQPQHF	TGTGCCAGCAGTGACTTTGAGGGAAGAGGGAGCAATCAGCCCCAGCATTTT
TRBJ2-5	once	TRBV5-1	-	CASSRTTAQETQYF	TGCGCCAGCAGCCGGACGACAGCCCAAGAGACCCAGTACTTC
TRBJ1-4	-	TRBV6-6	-	CASSRKEGLSPRATNEKLFF	TGTGCCAGCAGTCGAAAGGAGGGACTTTCCCCTCGGGCAACTAATGAAAAACTGTTTTTT
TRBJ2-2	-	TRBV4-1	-	CASSQVNLVSTGELFF	TGCGCCAGCAGCCAAGTCAACCTAGTCTCCACCGGGGAGCTGTTTTTT
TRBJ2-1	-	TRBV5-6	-	CASSLVAVDNNEQFF	TGTGCCAGCAGCTTGGTGGCAGTCGATAACAATGAGCAGTTCTTC
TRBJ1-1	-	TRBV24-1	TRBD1	CATSDPGQGSPAFF	TGTGCCACCAGTGATCCAGGACAGGGGTCGCCAGCTTTCTTT
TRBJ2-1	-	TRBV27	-	CASSLRGYNEQFF	TGTGCCAGCAGTTTAAGAGGTTACAATGAGCAGTTCTTC
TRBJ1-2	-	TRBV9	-	CASSVALQGTGYTF	TGTGCCAGCAGCGTAGCCCTACAGGGTACTGGCTACACCTTC
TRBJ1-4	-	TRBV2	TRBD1	CASSGQGATEKLFF	TGTGCCAGCAGTGGACAGGGGGCGACCGAAAAACTGTTTTTT
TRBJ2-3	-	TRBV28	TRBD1	CASSSTGGTDTQYF	TGTGCCAGCAGTTCGACAGGGGGGACAGATACGCAGTATTTT
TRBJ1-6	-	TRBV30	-	CAWRPGDNSPLHF	TGTGCCTGGAGGCCCGGGGATAATTCACCCCTCCACTTT
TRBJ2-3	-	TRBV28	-	CASIFGVGGGDTQYF	TGTGCCAGCATCTTTGGCGTGGGGGGTGGAGATACGCAGTATTTT
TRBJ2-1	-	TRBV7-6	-	CASSPRGRGNEQFF	TGTGCCAGCAGCCCCCGAGGCCGGGGGAATGAGCAGTTCTTC
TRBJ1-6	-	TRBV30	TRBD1	CAWRYSGTDNSPLHF	TGTGCCTGGAGATATTCCGGGACAGACAATTCACCCCTCCACTTT
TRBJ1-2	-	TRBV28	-	CASTWNGVSNYGYTF	TGTGCCAGCACTTGGAACGGGGTCTCTAACTATGGCTACACCTTC
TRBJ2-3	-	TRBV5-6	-	CASSLATSSTDTQYF	TGTGCCAGCAGCTTGGCGACTTCTAGCACAGATACGCAGTATTTT
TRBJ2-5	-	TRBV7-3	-	CASSVWAGETQYF	TGTGCCAGCAGCGTATGGGCGGGGGAGACCCAGTACTTC
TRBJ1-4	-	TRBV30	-	CAWSVRPGWRTNEKLFF	TGTGCCTGGAGTGTACGGCCAGGGTGGAGAACTAATGAAAAACTGTTTTTT
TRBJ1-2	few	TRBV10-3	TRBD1	CAISPDRGIYGYTF	TGTGCCATCAGTCCCGACAGGGGCATCTATGGCTACACCTTC
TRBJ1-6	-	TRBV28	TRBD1	CASRDRVNSPLHF	TGTGCCAGCAGGGACAGGGTTAATTCACCCCTCCACTTT
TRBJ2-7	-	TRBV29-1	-	CSAGRGSEQYF	TGCAGCGCCGGACGGGGGTCCGAGCAGTACTTC